Given below is one T cell receptor (beta chain) in context. What it recognizes is unknown. V was clipped by 3 bases and J by 3 bases, with 17 bases between them. This CDR3 has 17 amino acids. CDR1 MNHEY and CDR2 SMNVEV come from the germline V gene (reference sequence). It was across several immunoSEQ plates that each subset's genomic DNA was evenly split. Replicate PCRs run on sorted subsets employed 200 ng DNA, roughly 30,000 T cell genomes. TCRdb's copy holds only in-frame clones and misses some; the assay was immunoSEQ multiplex PCR. Seen here are roughly 2.2 million clones, just over 90% observed once, and the top ten hold roughly 0.36%. The sample belongs to a study of shared clonotypes between healthy human individuals. General study findings and limits: Across subsets, estimated richness was generally greater for naive than for memory populations.

This clonotype was obtained from a man between 18 and 29 years old in good health. Some clones in this sample may be carry-over from other donors' samples. Sample: naive CD4+ T cells from PBMCs. The subset: CD45RA+ positively selected. The gene calls are TRBV27 and TRBJ2-2; D may match TRBD1 or TRBD2 (6 bases each). DNA for the CDR3: TGTGCCAGCAGTTTTAATTGGAAGGGGGGTTACACCGGGGAGCTGTTTTTT. This translates into CASSFNWKGGYTGELFF.